This T cell receptor beta chain derives from a study of cytomegalovirus exposure and HLA in healthy donors. Study findings and constraints: Confirmation in vitro established that a few CMV-associated chains were specific for CMV antigens.

In germline, CDR1 is MNHEY, CDR2 SMNVEV (reference sequence). The CDR3 consists of 16 residues. Trimming left V 6 bases short and J 4 bases short, with 18 bases between. The PCR employed 60 Vbeta primers together with 13 Jbeta primers. Sequencing used immunoSEQ multiplex PCR; TCRdb keeps in-frame clones, though not all of them. The table records some 200,000 clones, around 81% of them present only once. Regarding this clone: Its antigen is still unknown.

The sequenced sample consisted of PBMCs. This sequence originates from a woman aged 30 to 39 in good health and CMV-seropositive. The rearrangement links TRBV27 to TRBJ1-4; D call uncertain. This CDR3 reads CASRPSMDGVNEKLFF. The CDR3 DNA follows: TGTGCCAGCAGGCCCTCAATGGACGGGGTTAATGAAAAACTGTTTTTT. The variable domain in full, completed from reference TRBV27 and TRBJ1-4, reads EAQVTQNPRYLITVTGKKLTVTCSQNMNHEYMSWYRQDPGLGLRQIYYSMNVEVTDKGDVPEGYKVSRKEKRNFPLILESPSPNQTSLYFCASRPSMDGVNEKLFFGSGTQLSVL.